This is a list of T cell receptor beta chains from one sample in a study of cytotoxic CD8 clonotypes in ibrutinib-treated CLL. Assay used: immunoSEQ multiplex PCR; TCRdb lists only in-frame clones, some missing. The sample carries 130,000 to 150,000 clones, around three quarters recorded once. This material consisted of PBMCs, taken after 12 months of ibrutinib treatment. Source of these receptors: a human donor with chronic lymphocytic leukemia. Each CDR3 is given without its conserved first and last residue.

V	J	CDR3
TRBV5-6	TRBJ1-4	ASTELRGRARQSDEKLF
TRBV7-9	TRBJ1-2	ASSYYGGYT
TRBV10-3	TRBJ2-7	AISESPTGVYEQY
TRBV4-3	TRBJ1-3	ASSQDRQGRSGNTIY
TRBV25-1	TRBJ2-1	ASSGLAGFDGEQF
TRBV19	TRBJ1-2	ASSIGPGDGYT
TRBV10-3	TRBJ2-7	AIKETGRVYEQY
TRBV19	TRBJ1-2	ASSIDFRGGYGYT
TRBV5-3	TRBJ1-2	ARSLWGWYGYT
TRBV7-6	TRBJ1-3	ASSSDRDSGNTIY
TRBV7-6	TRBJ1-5	ASSLEAGTGIFSNQPQH
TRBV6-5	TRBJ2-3	ASTAADTQY
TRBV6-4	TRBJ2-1	ASSAEPFFDSEQF
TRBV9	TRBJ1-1	ASSVGTGFSEAF
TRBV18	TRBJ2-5	ASSQEGETQY
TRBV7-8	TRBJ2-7	ASSLGWTGSSQY
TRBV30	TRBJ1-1	AWSQTSEWWNTEAF
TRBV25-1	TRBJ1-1	ASSVSGTTCWNTEAF
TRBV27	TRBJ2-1	ASSLPSTSGPYNEQF
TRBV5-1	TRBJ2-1	ASGSREGLNEQF
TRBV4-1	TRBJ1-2	ASSQVGTGRGYGYT
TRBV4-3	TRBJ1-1	ASSQDRNTEAF
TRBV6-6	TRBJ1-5	ASSYSYRGASSPQH
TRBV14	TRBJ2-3	ASSKTSGRVEDTQY
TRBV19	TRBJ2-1	ASTDALAGGYNEQF
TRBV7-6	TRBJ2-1	ASSTGPSGGGSNEQF
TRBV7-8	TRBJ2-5	ASSLNSGLREETQY
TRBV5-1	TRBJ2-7	ASSLGTDEQY
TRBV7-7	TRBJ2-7	ASSTDYNSYEQY
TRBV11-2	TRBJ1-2	ASGRQGAGGYT
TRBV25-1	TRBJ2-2	ASSESFRGRGLSGELF
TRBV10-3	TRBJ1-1	AITEQGGSEAF
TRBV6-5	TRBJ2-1	ASTYGGSSYNEQF